Following are 3 T cell receptor beta chains from one sample sequenced in a study of blood T cell repertoires in COVID-19. The table came from immunoSEQ multiplex PCR; TCRdb's copy has only in-frame clones and leaves some out. The sample lists roughly 100,000 clones, roughly nine tenths seen once, with about 4% in the top ten. What was sequenced was peripheral blood. The source of these receptors is a woman aged 55-69 years with acute or convalescent COVID-19.

The chain employs TRBV6-6 and TRBJ2-1; a possible D gene is TRBD2 (6 bases). This CDR3 has 14 amino acids. Germline V CDR1 and CDR2: MNHNY, SVGAGI (reference sequence). Trimming cost V 8 bases and J 2 bases, with 13 bases left between them. The CDR3, as DNA: TGTGCCAGCTCCGGAGGGTCCCCCTACAATGAGCAGTTCTTC. This gives the protein CASSGGSPYNEQFF.

The CDR3 bases are TGTGCCAGCAGCCGCCTAGCTACTAGGGAGCTGTTTTTT. Translation gives CASSRLATRELFF. The rearrangement uses TRBV14 and TRBJ2-2; perhaps TRBD2 as D (5 bases). Germline V gene sequence: CDR1 SGHDN, CDR2 FVKESK. The CDR3 loop spans 13 amino acids. The V end lost 4 bases, the J end lost 9 bases, and 12 bases lay between the germline ends.

V and J are TRBV3-1 (or the pseudogene TRBV3-2) and TRBJ1-4; 7 bases match TRBD1. This CDR3 region has 15 residues. V lost 3 bases, J lost 5 bases, and 6 bases stayed unmatched. CDR1 is LGHDT, CDR2 YNNKEL, per germline (reference sequence). CDR3 residues: CASSHSRGINEKLFF. CDR3 nucleotide sequence: TGTGCCAGCAGCCATTCCAGGGGGATAAATGAAAAACTGTTTTTT.